The entry below gives a single TCR beta chain sequence along with its context. Its antigen remains unknown. The data are from a study of graft-versus-host responses after intestinal transplantation. Study-level information: Tacrolimus plus steroids were given to all recipients for approximately three years, preceded by anti-thymocyte globulin induction. Study observations and caveats: Ileal or blood samples showed some GvH clones first, and such clones were also found in recipient marrow. Clonal ratios of graft-versus-host to host-versus-graft in allografts were high for patients exhibiting graft-donor T cell macrochimerism.

Noted time point: postoperative day 105 after intestinal transplantation (dayNNNN = postoperative day). Grafts had their tissue processed, releasing intraepithelial and lamina propria lymphocytes. CDR3 size: 15 residues. CDR1 is SQVTM and CDR2 is ANQGSEA in the germline V gene. V trimming: 4 bases; J trimming: 6 bases; junction bases outside the gene matches: 11. The table came from immunoSEQ multiplex PCR; TCRdb's copy has only in-frame clones and leaves some out. The data show roughly 4,000 clones, over 75% seen once. The sample was ileum tissue, taken 105 days after intestinal transplantation. The receptor's source is a human patient who received an intestinal transplant, so some T cells may come from the graft donor. The chain has TRBV29-1 and TRBJ2-7; TRBD1 matches at 11 bases. The CDR3 is CSVVLDRGRWGEQYF. DNA of the CDR3: TGCAGCGTTGTCTTGGACAGGGGGCGCTGGGGCGAGCAGTACTTC.